These 12 T cell receptor beta chains were all obtained from the same sample, sequenced in a study of CD8+ T cells in alopecia areata. Treatment specified: oral pan-JAK inhibitor, 5-10 mg twice daily. As the sequencing template, cDNA was produced by extracting RNA and reverse transcribing it. Profiled with immunoSEQ multiplex PCR; TCRdb holds only in-frame clones, not every one. This sample carries more than 110,000 clones, roughly 80% of them seen once, and the ten largest clones take around 25%. The specimen comprised CD8+ T cells sorted from blood, sampled at week 4, from a patient treated with tofacitinib. Receptors originate from a human donor with alopecia areata.

This chain uses TRBV6-5 with TRBJ2-1, with D possibly TRBD1 on 6 matching bases. V was cut by 3 bases and J by 8 bases, with 11 bases left in between. The CDR3 runs 13 residues. Germline V gene sequence: CDR1 MNHEY, CDR2 SVGAGI. In DNA form, the CDR3 reads TGTGCCAGCAGTTATGTAGAGGGGGATGAGCAGTTCTTC. This codes for CASSYVEGDEQFF.

The chain employs TRBV4-3 and TRBJ1-2, with a tentative D call TRBD1 (6 bases). Germline V gene sequence: CDR1 LGHNA, CDR2 YSLEER. The CDR3 sequence is 18 residues long. V was trimmed by 0 bases and J by 4 bases, leaving 21 bases between them. The CDR3 here is CASSQEMPGQLLLYGYTF. CDR3 DNA sequence: TGCGCCAGCAGCCAAGAGATGCCGGGACAACTGCTCCTCTATGGCTACACCTTC.

The CDR3 DNA follows: TGTGCCAGCAGCTCGAGCGGGGGGCTTGACTCCTACGAGCAGTACTTC. Its translation: CASSSSGGLDSYEQYF. This chain connects TRBV7-9 to TRBJ2-7, with 9 bases that match TRBD2. Germline V gene lookup returns CDR1 SEHNR and CDR2 FQNEAQ (reference sequence). The CDR3 runs 16 residues. V trimming: 4 bases; J trimming: 0 bases; junction bases outside the gene matches: 7.

The chain employs TRBV29-1 and TRBJ2-5; TRBD2 might be the D (6 bases). Trimming pared 1 base from V and 4 bases from J, leaving 10 bases between. In germline, CDR1 is SQVTM, CDR2 ANQGSEA. This CDR3 has 13 amino acids. As DNA, the CDR3 is TGCAGCGTTGAAGTGGGGGGAGGAGAGACCCAGTACTTC. Translation gives CSVEVGGGETQYF.

The rearrangement joins TRBV4-1 to TRBJ2-1, with no clear D. There are 12 residues in the CDR3. Trimming left V 4 bases short and J 10 bases short, with 11 bases between. Germline CDR1 MGHRA, CDR2 YSYEKL. CDR3 amino acids: CASSPGSDEQFF. For the CDR3, the DNA is TGCGCCAGCAGCCCCGGCAGCGACGAGCAGTTCTTC.

The V call is TRBV7-2, the J call TRBJ2-7, with a tentative D call TRBD1 (6 bases). V lost 3 bases, J lost 1 base, and 10 bases lay in between. The CDR3 runs to 14 residues. The V gene's germline CDR1 is SGHTA and CDR2 FQGNSA. The chain's CDR3 is CASSFGGGSYEQYF. The CDR3, as DNA: TGTGCCAGCAGCTTTGGGGGCGGATCCTACGAGCAGTACTTC.

V is TRBV13 and J is TRBJ2-7, with TRBD2 as a possible D gene (5 bases). V shed 2 bases and J shed 3 bases, with 11 bases lying between them. Germline loops: CDR1 PRHDT, CDR2 FYEKMQ (reference sequence). The CDR3 is 14 residues long. The CDR3 region is CASSLRATNYEQYF. The CDR3 DNA reads as TGTGCCAGCAGCTTACGGGCGACTAACTACGAGCAGTACTTC.

V is TRBV4-1 and J is TRBJ2-7; TRBD2 matches 8 bases. V lost 1 base, J lost 3 bases, and 8 bases stayed unmatched. Per the germline V gene, CDR1 is MGHRA and CDR2 is YSYEKL. The CDR3 covers 16 residues. In DNA form, the CDR3 reads TGCGCCAGCAGCCAAGTCGGCCAAGCGGGGGACTACGAGCAGTACTTC. It is translated as CASSQVGQAGDYEQYF.

The chain uses TRBV27 and TRBJ2-7; D remains unclear. Germline CDR1 and CDR2: MNHEY and SMNVEV (reference sequence). The CDR3 extends over 14 amino acids. V was pared by 6 bases and J by 4 bases, with 16 bases between. The CDR3 coding sequence is TGTGCCAGCAGACCTACCGCCCGCAGTTACGAGCAGTACTTC. It is translated as CASRPTARSYEQYF.

The chain employs TRBV4-1 and TRBJ2-7, with D perhaps TRBD1 or TRBD2 (5 bases each). The germline V and J ends were trimmed by 3 bases and 10 bases, with 10 bases remaining between them. CDR3 length: 11 residues. Germline V gene lookup returns CDR1 MGHRA and CDR2 YSYEKL. The CDR3 here is CASSQGEEQYF. CDR3 bases: TGCGCCAGCAGCCAGGGGGAAGAACAGTACTTC.

The chain combines TRBV27 with TRBJ1-2, with D perhaps TRBD1 (6 bases). CDR1 and CDR2 from the germline V gene are MNHEY and SMNVEV (reference sequence). The CDR3 consists of 14 residues. Deletions cut 3 bases from V and 1 base from J, with 9 bases between. The CDR3 reads CASSLKGHNYGYTF. The DNA for the CDR3 is TGTGCCAGCAGTTTGAAGGGACATAACTATGGCTACACCTTC.

J is TRBJ1-2 and V is TRBV5-1; no reliable D call. This CDR3 is 16 amino acids long. The germline gives CDR1 SGHRS, CDR2 YFSETQ. V lost 0 bases, J lost 3 bases, and 15 bases lay in between. The DNA for the CDR3 is TGCGCCAGCAGCTTGGAGTGGGTACGGGGAGACTATGGCTACACCTTC. It codes for CASSLEWVRGDYGYTF. Filled out from reference TRBV5-1 and TRBJ1-2, the complete variable domain reads KAGVTQTPRYLIKTRGQQVTLSCSPISGHRSVSWYQQTPGQGLQFLFEYFSETQRNKGNFPGRFSGRQFSNSRSEMNVSTLELGDSALYLCASSLEWVRGDYGYTFGSGTRLTVV.